These T cell receptor beta chains were read from a single sample in a study of cytomegalovirus exposure and HLA in healthy donors. Here immunoSEQ multiplex PCR was the method, and the copy in TCRdb shows in-frame clones only, minus some. The data contain about 280,000 clones, roughly 90% of them seen just once; the ten biggest clones take up approximately 0.88%. The sample comprised PBMCs. All receptors come from a woman aged 18-30 years in good health and CMV-seronegative. Each CDR3 is given with its conserved first and last residue. D genes are given only for firm matches. For some rows the clone size is stated as once, few or many, or as a class when expanded; others skip it.

j_call clone_size v_call d_call cdr3_aa cdr3_nt
TRBJ1-1 . TRBV5-1 TRBD1 CASSFEQGNSEAFF TGCGCCAGCAGCTTCGAACAGGGGAATTCTGAAGCTTTCTTT
TRBJ2-2 . TRBV6-6 TRBD2 CATKRAGGHEGGELFF TGTGCCACCAAGAGAGCGGGAGGGCACGAAGGCGGGGAGCTGTTTTTT
TRBJ2-7 . TRBV27 . CASRRGYEQYF TGTGCCAGTAGGCGCGGTTACGAGCAGTACTTC
TRBJ2-7 . TRBV27 TRBD2 CASSLGTSGSWDEQYF TGTGCCAGCAGTTTAGGGACTAGCGGGAGTTGGGACGAGCAGTACTTC
TRBJ1-2 once TRBV9 TRBD1 CASSVEEADRGNYGYTF TGTGCCAGCAGCGTAGAGGAGGCGGACAGGGGAAACTATGGCTACACCTTC
TRBJ1-2 . TRBV19 TRBD1 CASRGQGWNYGYTF TGTGCCAGTAGGGGACAGGGGTGGAACTATGGCTACACCTTC
TRBJ1-6 . TRBV27 . CASKREKTSSYNSPLHF TGTGCCAGCAAACGGGAAAAGACTAGCTCCTATAATTCACCCCTCCACTTT
TRBJ2-3 . TRBV7-9 . CASSLHSTAGTSTDTQYF TGTGCCAGCAGCTTACATAGCACGGCGGGAACTAGCACAGATACGCAGTATTTT
TRBJ2-7 . TRBV7-6 . CASSLNTGYEQYF TGTGCCAGCAGCTTAAATACCGGCTACGAGCAGTACTTC
TRBJ2-7 once TRBV4-1 TRBD2 CASSQISGSYSYEQYF TGCGCCAGCAGCCAAATAAGCGGGAGCTATTCCTACGAGCAGTACTTC
TRBJ2-3 . TRBV28 TRBD2 CASSSQTSRSTDTQYF TGTGCCAGCAGTTCCCAGACTAGCAGGAGCACAGATACGCAGTATTTT
TRBJ1-2 . TRBV9 . CASSLGALIPGGYGYTF TGTGCCAGCAGCCTAGGGGCGCTCATCCCAGGAGGCTATGGCTACACCTTC
TRBJ1-5 few TRBV15 . CATSRGEYSNQPQHF TGTGCCACCAGCAGAGGCGAATATAGCAATCAGCCCCAGCATTTT
TRBJ2-3 . TRBV27 . CASRIGAHTQYF TGTGCCAGCAGGATAGGGGCCCATACGCAGTATTTT
TRBJ2-7 once TRBV5-1 TRBD2 CASSLAPGGLAGVEEQYF TGCGCCAGCAGCTTGGCCCCTGGAGGACTAGCGGGAGTGGAAGAGCAGTACTTC
TRBJ2-5 . TRBV11-1 TRBD1 CASSLGGTVAQETQYF TGTGCCAGCAGCTTAGGAGGGACAGTGGCCCAAGAGACCCAGTACTTC
TRBJ2-7 . TRBV9 . CASSVVLPLQTYEQYF TGTGCCAGCAGCGTAGTACTACCACTACAAACCTACGAGCAGTACTTC
TRBJ2-1 . TRBV5-4 TRBD2 CASGRDGTSSYNEQFF TGTGCCAGTGGGCGAGACGGGACTAGCTCCTACAATGAGCAGTTCTTC
TRBJ2-2 few TRBV27 TRBD2 CASSFAGVTGELFF TGTGCCAGCAGTTTTGCGGGAGTTACCGGGGAGCTGTTTTTT
TRBJ1-5 . TRBV7-2 TRBD1 CASNDRASNQPQHF TGTGCCAGCAATGACAGGGCGAGCAATCAGCCCCAGCATTTT
TRBJ2-7 . TRBV6-6 . CASSRGSSYEQYF TGTGCCAGCAGCAGGGGTTCTTCCTACGAGCAGTACTTC
TRBJ1-1 . TRBV10-3 TRBD1 CAISGRGRVRRTTEAFF TGTGCCATCAGTGGCAGGGGGCGAGTACGGAGGACCACTGAAGCTTTCTTT
TRBJ1-2 few TRBV5-4 TRBD1 CASSSTGDYGYTF TGTGCCAGCAGCTCGACAGGGGACTATGGCTACACCTTC
TRBJ2-7 . TRBV11-2 . CASSLSSSYEQYF TGTGCCAGCAGCTTATCATCCAGCTACGAGCAGTACTTC
TRBJ1-2 few TRBV2 TRBD1 CASREQGSYGYTF TGTGCCAGCAGAGAACAGGGGAGCTATGGCTACACCTTC
TRBJ1-2 . TRBV25-1 . CASSEGQANYGYTF TGTGCCAGCAGTGAAGGGCAGGCAAACTATGGCTACACCTTC
TRBJ1-4 . TRBV10-3 . CAIHRVGEKLFF TGTGCCATCCATCGGGTTGGAGAAAAACTGTTTTTT
TRBJ2-1 . TRBV7-8 TRBD1 CASSKDRSSYNEQFF TGTGCCAGCAGCAAGGACAGGAGCTCCTACAATGAGCAGTTCTTC
TRBJ1-2 . TRBV14 TRBD1 CASSPRTGHYGYTF TGTGCCAGCAGCCCCCGGACAGGGCACTATGGCTACACCTTC
TRBJ2-7 . TRBV4-1 TRBD2 CASSQLAGKINEQYF TGCGCCAGCAGCCAACTAGCGGGAAAGATCAACGAGCAGTACTTC
TRBJ2-3 once TRBV7-6 TRBD2 CASSLRTSGSYTDTQYF TGTGCCAGCAGCTTACGGACTAGCGGGAGTTATACAGATACGCAGTATTTT
TRBJ2-7 . TRBV13 TRBD1 CASSLGQGAVEQYF TGTGCCAGCAGCTTAGGACAGGGGGCTGTCGAGCAGTACTTC
TRBJ1-2 . TRBV29-1 . CSAEGATGYTF TGCAGCGCCGAGGGTGCAACGGGCTACACCTTC
TRBJ1-2 . TRBV7-8 TRBD1 CASSLGTSGTGFGYTF TGTGCCAGCAGCCTAGGAACTTCCGGGACAGGGTTTGGCTACACCTTC
TRBJ2-2 . TRBV11-2 TRBD1 CASSSYRGTGELFF TGTGCCAGCAGCTCCTACAGGGGGACCGGGGAGCTGTTTTTT
TRBJ2-7 . TRBV10-1 TRBD2 CASSEAGGPPYEQYF TGCGCCAGCAGTGAGGCGGGAGGGCCCCCCTACGAGCAGTACTTC
TRBJ1-1 . TRBV6-6 . CASSKRLNTEAFF TGTGCCAGCAGTAAGAGGTTGAACACTGAAGCTTTCTTT
TRBJ1-1 . TRBV19 . CAAAQVGLTEAFF TGTGCCGCTGCTCAGGTTGGACTCACTGAAGCTTTCTTT
TRBJ2-7 few TRBV18 . CASSPRDRGEQYF TGTGCCAGCTCACCGAGGGATCGGGGTGAGCAGTACTTC